In its sample, the clone carrying this T cell receptor (beta chain) was seen a few times. Its cognate antigen is unknown. TCRdb redid the calling of the reads with MiXCR, one entry per CDR3 protein. The sample records some 120,000 distinct CDR3 sequences, roughly a tenth being singletons. The sample is drawn from a study of T cell repertoires in cytomegalovirus infection. Study in general: Public signatures in TCR beta pointed to CMV infection and matching HLA type. General study results and limits: Clonotype analysis showed dominance of the ex vivo response by HLA-C-restricted CMV-specific TCR beta clonotypes. The cumulative frequency of public TCR beta families distinguished individuals who carried CMV together with the relevant HLA.

The CDR3 runs 12 residues. Germline values: CDR1 KGHSH, CDR2 LQKENI. V lost 2 bases to trimming and J lost 2 bases, with 4 bases between them. The chain combines TRBV18 with TRBJ2-7; D unresolved. Sequenced: PBMCs, sequenced either directly or after in vitro stimulation (not recorded which). The receptor comes from a human donor in good health (CMV status not recorded). Some clones in this sample may be carry-over from other donors' samples. Here the CDR3 reads CASSPVPYEQYF. The CDR3 DNA follows: TGTGCCAGCTCACCAGTACCCTACGAGCAGTACTTC. Full variable domain (outside the CDR3, taken from reference TRBV18 and TRBJ2-7): NAGVMQNPRHLVRRRGQEARLRCSPMKGHSHVYWYRQLPEEGLKFMVYLQKENIIDESGMPKERFSAEFPKEGPSILRIQQVVRGDSAAYFCASSPVPYEQYFGPGTRLTVT.